This entry lists 12 T cell receptor beta chains sequenced from one sample in a study of long-term antiretroviral therapy in people with HIV. immunoSEQ v3.0 was run at survey level. Only in-frame clones appear in the TCRdb table, and some are missing; sequencing was by immunoSEQ multiplex PCR. The repertoire holds fewer than 20,000 clones, with nearly 80% as singletons. The sequenced sample was unsorted PBMCs, obtained 0.3 years after starting antiretroviral therapy. Every receptor here comes from a woman aged 45-60 years with HIV.

This clone occurred a few times. This chain links TRBV18 with TRBJ1-2, with D perhaps matching TRBD1 (5 bases). CDR1 is KGHSH and CDR2 is LQKENI in the germline V gene. This CDR3 region has 14 residues. With 2 bases removed from V and 3 bases from J, the gap between germline ends came to 10 bases. The chain's CDR3 is CASSPGRDDYGYTF. The CDR3 DNA reads TGTGCCAGCTCACCAGGGAGGGACGACTATGGCTACACCTTC. The variable domain in full, with the rest retrieved from reference TRBV18 and TRBJ1-2, is NAGVMQNPRHLVRRRGQEARLRCSPMKGHSHVYWYRQLPEEGLKFMVYLQKENIIDESGMPKERFSAEFPKEGPSILRIQQVVRGDSAAYFCASSPGRDDYGYTFGSGTRLTVV.

V is TRBV7-8 and J is TRBJ2-7; D possibly corresponds to TRBD2 (5 bases). The germline V gene has CDR1 SGHVS and CDR2 FQNEAQ. The CDR3 loop spans 14 amino acids. V gave up 3 bases and J gave up 3 bases, with 12 bases separating them. The CDR3 sequence: CASSFNIRGYEQYV. CDR3 in DNA: TGTGCCAGCAGCTTTAATATACGGGGCTACGAGCAGTACGTC.

V is TRBV29-1 and J is TRBJ1-2, with 7 bases that match TRBD1. Germline V gene sequence: CDR1 SQVTM, CDR2 ANQGSEA. Trimming removed 5 bases from V and 4 bases from J; junction bases left unmatched: 7. This CDR3 has 13 amino acids. The CDR3 DNA reads as TGCAGCGTTCAAAGGGGGCGCGGCTATGGCTACACCTTC. Its translation: CSVQRGRGYGYTF.

This chain uses TRBV21-1 with TRBJ2-7. TRBV21-1 is labeled a pseudogene. The CDR3 consists of 17 residues. CDR3 sequence: CASSKAIVLVSPYEQYV. Here the CDR3 DNA reads TGTGCCAGCAGCAAAGCTATAGTTCTTGTTTCACCCTACGAGCAGTACGTC.

The V call is TRBV27, the J call TRBJ1-4, with 12 bases lining up with TRBD1. Germline CDR1 is MNHEY and CDR2 is SMNVEV (reference sequence). With V trimmed by 6 bases and J by 6 bases, 11 bases remained unmatched. The CDR3 consists of 17 residues. The CDR3 loop reads CASSPGDRGLGYEKLFF. In DNA, the CDR3 is TGTGCCAGCAGCCCCGGGGACAGGGGGCTTGGGTATGAAAAACTGTTTTTT.

This clone was picked up a small number of times. The chain couples TRBV7-6 to TRBJ1-1; maybe TRBD1 (6 bases). The CDR3 extends over 18 amino acids. Germline assignment: CDR1 SGHVS and CDR2 FNYEAQ. Trimming cost V 0 bases and J 5 bases, with 22 bases left between them. The CDR3 reads CASSLAVAGALMRTEAFF. The CDR3 region has the DNA TGTGCCAGCAGCTTAGCGGTGGCGGGGGCCCTGATGAGGACTGAAGCTTTCTTT.

The CDR3 nucleotides read TGTGCCAGCAGGAGAGACAGGGGCGGCTCCTACGAGCAGTACGTC. This encodes CASRRDRGGSYEQYV. The chain combines TRBV6-4 with TRBJ2-7; 8 nucleotides agree with TRBD1. Germline CDR1 reads MRHNA; CDR2 reads SNTAGT. The junction had 7 bases not matched to a gene; V was cut back by 6 bases and J by 0 bases. CDR3 length: 15 residues.

This sequence joins TRBV7-2 and TRBJ2-5, with TRBD2 matching 11 bases. The ends lost 3 bases at V and 7 bases at J; junction bases unmatched: 19. The CDR3 contains 19 residues. Germline V gives CDR1 SGHTA, CDR2 FQGNSA. CDR3 DNA: TGTGCCAGCAGCTTTAGAGGCCCGGCTAGCGGGGGGAGCGGAGGGACCCAGTACTTC. This gives the protein CASSFRGPASGGSGGTQYF.

The chain employs TRBV4-2 and TRBJ2-3; 12 bases agree with TRBD2. The length of the CDR3 is 15 residues. With V trimmed by 7 bases and J by 2 bases, 4 bases remained unmatched. The V gene's germline CDR1 is LGHNA and CDR2 YNFKEQ. The CDR3 DNA follows: TGTGCCAGCACCAGACTAGCGGGGGCCACAGATACGCAGTATTTT. It translates to CASTRLAGATDTQYF.

The chain recombines TRBV2 with TRBJ1-4; TRBD1 agrees at 10 bases. CDR1 and CDR2 from the germline V gene are SNHLY and FYNNEI. V was clipped by 6 bases and J by 6 bases; unmatched bases: 4. The CDR3 contains 14 residues. In nucleotides, the CDR3 is TGTGCCAGCAGAAGACAGGGGGCGTATGAAAAACTGTTTTTT. As protein: CASRRQGAYEKLFF.

The chain recombines TRBV5-8 with TRBJ1-2, with no clear D. Per germline, CDR1 SGHTS and CDR2 YDEGEE. The V end was cut by 2 bases, the J end by 5 bases, with 13 bases between. This CDR3 comprises 14 residues. CDR3 loop: CASSFGRIEYGYTF. Written as DNA, the CDR3 is TGTGCCAGCAGCTTCGGCAGGATAGAATATGGCTACACCTTC. Filled out from reference TRBV5-8 and TRBJ1-2, the complete variable domain reads EAGVTQSPTHLIKTRGQQATLRCSPISGHTSVYWYQQALGLGLQFLLWYDEGEERNRGNFPPRFSGRQFPNYSSELNVNALELEDSALYLCASSFGRIEYGYTFGSGTRLTVV.

V and J are TRBV27 and TRBJ1-2; D is uncertain. V was cut by 0 bases and J by 11 bases, with 25 bases left in between. CDR3 length: 17 amino acids. CDR1 MNHEY and CDR2 SMNVEV come from the germline V gene (reference sequence). The CDR3 loop is CASSLSGQARFTWWYTF. DNA for the CDR3: TGTGCCAGCAGTTTATCGGGCCAGGCGAGATTCACCTGGTGGTACACCTTC.